These 6 T cell receptor beta chains came from one sample sequenced in a study of CD8+ T cells in alopecia areata. The treatment: oral pan-JAK inhibitor, 5-10 mg twice daily. Once RNA had been extracted, it was reverse transcribed into cDNA to act as the sequencing template. The protocol was immunoSEQ multiplex PCR, while the TCRdb copy is restricted to in-frame clones and leaves out a portion. The sample lists roughly 180,000 clones, about three fifths occurring once. The input for sequencing was CD4+ T cells sorted from blood, taken at week 4, from a patient treated with tofacitinib. These receptors all stem from a human donor with alopecia areata.

J is TRBJ2-5 and V is TRBV6-1, with D perhaps matching TRBD1 or TRBD2 (6 bases each). This CDR3 region has 13 residues. Germline V CDR1 and CDR2: MNHNS, SASEGT. The V end lost 9 bases, the J end lost 7 bases, and 18 bases lay between the germline ends. CDR3 loop: CASLEGGSRTQYF. The CDR3 region has the DNA TGTGCCAGTCTTGAGGGGGGTTCTAGGACCCAGTACTTC.

Worth noting for this clone: Germline is not matched at one junction end, which may reflect a read error. V usage is TRBV5-1 and J usage is TRBJ1-6; TRBD1 matches at 10 bases. This CDR3 is built from 15 residues. Germline V gives CDR1 SGHRS, CDR2 YFSETQ. The CDR3 DNA is TGCGCCAGCAGCTCCGGGACAGGGGATAAATCACCCCTCCACTTT. Its translation: CASSSGTGDKSPLHF.

The chain joins TRBV29-1 to TRBJ1-5; no clear D. Per the germline V gene, CDR1 is SQVTM and CDR2 is ANQGSEA. The CDR3 covers 14 residues. The V end lost 6 bases, the J end lost 0 bases, and 12 bases lay between the germline ends. CDR3 sequence: CSVSSSDSNQPQHF. CDR3 nucleotides: TGCAGCGTATCAAGTTCAGATAGCAATCAGCCCCAGCATTTT.

The J gene is TRBJ1-5, the V gene TRBV19; maybe TRBD1 (6 bases). Germline-derived CDR1 and CDR2 are LNHDA and SQIVND (reference sequence). The CDR3 has 15 residues. The ends were cut back, 3 bases at V and 4 bases at J, with 13 bases in the middle. The CDR3 here is CASSILTGTNQPQHF. The CDR3 nucleotides read TGTGCCAGTAGTATTCTGACAGGCACTAATCAGCCCCAGCATTTT. The whole variable domain, filled in from reference TRBV19 and TRBJ1-5, reads DGGITQSPKYLFRKEGQNVTLSCEQNLNHDAMYWYRQDPGQGLRLIYYSQIVNDFQKGDIAEGYSVSREKKESFPLTVTSAQKNPTAFYLCASSILTGTNQPQHFGDGTRLSIL.

This clone occurred once. The rearrangement links TRBV2 to TRBJ2-3; D may be TRBD2 (5 bases). The CDR3 covers 13 residues. V was cut by 9 bases and J by 2 bases, with 12 bases left in between. Germline V CDR1 and CDR2: SNHLY, FYNNEI. The CDR3 nucleotides read TGTGCCAGGAGCTCGGGAAACACAGATACGCAGTATTTT. As protein: CARSSGNTDTQYF.

The V call is TRBV7-9, the J call TRBJ2-1, with D possibly matching TRBD1 (6 bases). CDR3 length equals 18 residues. V was trimmed by 4 bases and J by 2 bases, leaving 21 bases between them. Germline lookup yields CDR1 SEHNR and CDR2 FQNEAQ (reference sequence). Here the CDR3 DNA reads TGTGCCAGCAGCTCTCGGAAGAGCCCAGGGGTTCCCTACAATGAGCAGTTCTTC. As protein: CASSSRKSPGVPYNEQFF. Filled out from reference TRBV7-9 and TRBJ2-1, the complete variable domain reads DTGVSQNPRHKITKRGQNVTFRCDPISEHNRLYWYRQTLGQGPEFLTYFQNEAQLEKSRLLSDRFSAERPKGSFSTLEIQRTEQGDSAMYLCASSSRKSPGVPYNEQFFGPGTRLTVL.